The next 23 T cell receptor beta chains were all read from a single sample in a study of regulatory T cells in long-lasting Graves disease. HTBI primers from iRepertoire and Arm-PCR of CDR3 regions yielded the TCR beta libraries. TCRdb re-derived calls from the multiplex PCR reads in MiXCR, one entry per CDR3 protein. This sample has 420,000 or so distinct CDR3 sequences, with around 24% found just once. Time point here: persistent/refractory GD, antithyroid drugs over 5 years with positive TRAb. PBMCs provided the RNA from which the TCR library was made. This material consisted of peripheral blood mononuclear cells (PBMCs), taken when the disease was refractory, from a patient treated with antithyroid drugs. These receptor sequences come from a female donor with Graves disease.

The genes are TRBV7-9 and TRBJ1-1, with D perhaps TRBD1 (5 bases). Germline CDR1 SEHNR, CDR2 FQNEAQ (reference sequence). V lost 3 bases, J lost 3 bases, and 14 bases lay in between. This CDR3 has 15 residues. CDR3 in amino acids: CASSLDWGLDTEAFF. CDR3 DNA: TGTGCCAGCAGCTTGGATTGGGGACTGGACACTGAAGCTTTCTTT. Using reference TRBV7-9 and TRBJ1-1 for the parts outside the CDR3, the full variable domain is DTGVSQNPRHKITKRGQNVTFRCDPISEHNRLYWYRQTLGQGPEFLTYFQNEAQLEKSRLLSDRFSAERPKGSFSTLEIQRTEQGDSAMYLCASSLDWGLDTEAFFGQGTRLTVV.

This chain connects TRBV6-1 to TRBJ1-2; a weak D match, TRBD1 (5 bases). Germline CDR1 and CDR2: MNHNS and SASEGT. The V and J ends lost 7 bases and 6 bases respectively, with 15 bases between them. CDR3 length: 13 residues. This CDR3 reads CASNPPTRDGYTF. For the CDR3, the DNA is TGTGCCAGCAACCCACCGACCAGGGATGGCTACACCTTC.

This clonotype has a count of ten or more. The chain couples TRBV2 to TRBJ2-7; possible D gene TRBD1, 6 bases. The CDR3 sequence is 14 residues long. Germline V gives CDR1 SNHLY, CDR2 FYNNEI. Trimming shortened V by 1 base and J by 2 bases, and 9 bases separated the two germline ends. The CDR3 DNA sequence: TGTGCCAGCAGTGAAGTTGACAGGACCTACGAGCAGTACTTC. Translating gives CASSEVDRTYEQYF. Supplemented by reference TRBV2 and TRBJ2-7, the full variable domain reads EPEVTQTPSHQVTQMGQEVILRCVPISNHLYFYWYRQILGQKVEFLVSFYNNEISEKSEIFDDQFSVERPDGSNFTLKIRSTKLEDSAMYFCASSEVDRTYEQYFGPGTRLTVT.

The CDR3 protein is CAWRFHPVDANTGELFF. The CDR3 region has the DNA TGTGCCTGGAGGTTTCACCCAGTGGACGCGAACACCGGGGAGCTGTTTTTT. This chain joins TRBV30 and TRBJ2-2; D remains ambiguous. CDR3 length: 17 amino acids. V gave up 3 bases and J gave up 0 bases, with 17 bases separating them. Per germline, CDR1 GTSNPN and CDR2 SVGIG (reference sequence).

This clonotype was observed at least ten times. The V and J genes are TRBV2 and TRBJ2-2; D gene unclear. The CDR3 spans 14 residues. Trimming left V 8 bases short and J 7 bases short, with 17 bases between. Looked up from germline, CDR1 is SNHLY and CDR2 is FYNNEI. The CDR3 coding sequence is TGTGCCAGCGCCGTTGGTCGCTTTGGCGGGGAGCTGTTTTTT. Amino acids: CASAVGRFGGELFF.

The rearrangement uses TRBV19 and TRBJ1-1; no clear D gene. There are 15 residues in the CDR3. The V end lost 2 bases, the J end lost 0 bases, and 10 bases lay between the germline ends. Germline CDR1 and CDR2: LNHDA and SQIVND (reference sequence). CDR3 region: CASSIRGTVNTEAFF. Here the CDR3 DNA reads TGTGCCAGTAGTATAAGAGGAACGGTGAACACTGAAGCTTTCTTT.

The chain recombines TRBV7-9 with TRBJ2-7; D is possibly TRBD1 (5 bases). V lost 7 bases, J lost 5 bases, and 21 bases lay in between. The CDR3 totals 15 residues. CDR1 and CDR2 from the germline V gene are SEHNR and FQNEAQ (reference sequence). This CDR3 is CASTPPLGPTNEQYF. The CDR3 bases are TGTGCCAGCACCCCCCCCCTGGGGCCCACTAACGAGCAGTACTTC.

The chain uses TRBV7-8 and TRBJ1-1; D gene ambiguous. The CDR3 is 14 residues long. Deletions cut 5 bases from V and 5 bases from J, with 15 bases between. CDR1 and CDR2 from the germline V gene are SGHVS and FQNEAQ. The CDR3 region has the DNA TGTGCCAGCAGCCTACGGCTTGGTGGAACTGAAGCTTTCTTT. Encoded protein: CASSLRLGGTEAFF. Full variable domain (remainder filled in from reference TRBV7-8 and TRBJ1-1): GAGVSQSPRYKVAKRGQDVALRCDPISGHVSLFWYQQALGQGPEFLTYFQNEAQLDKSGLPSDRFFAERPEGSVSTLKIQRTQQEDSAVYLCASSLRLGGTEAFFGQGTRLTVV.

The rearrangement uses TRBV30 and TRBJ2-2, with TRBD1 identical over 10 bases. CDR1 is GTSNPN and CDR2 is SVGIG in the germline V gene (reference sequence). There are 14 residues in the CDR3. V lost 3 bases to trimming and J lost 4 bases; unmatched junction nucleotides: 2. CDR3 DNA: TGTGCCTGGAGGGGGACAGGGGTCACCGGGGAGCTGTTTTTT. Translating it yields CAWRGTGVTGELFF.

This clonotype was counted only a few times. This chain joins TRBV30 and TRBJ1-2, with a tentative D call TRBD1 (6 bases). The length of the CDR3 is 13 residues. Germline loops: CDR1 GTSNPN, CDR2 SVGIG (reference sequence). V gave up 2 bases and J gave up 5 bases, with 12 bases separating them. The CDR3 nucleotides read TGTGCCTGGAGTCTTGGCCAGGGGTATGGCTACACCTTC. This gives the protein CAWSLGQGYGYTF.

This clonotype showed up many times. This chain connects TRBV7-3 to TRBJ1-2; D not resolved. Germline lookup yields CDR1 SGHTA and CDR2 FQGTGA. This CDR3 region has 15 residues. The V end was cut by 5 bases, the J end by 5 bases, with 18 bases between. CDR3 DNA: TGTGCCAGCAGCCCCGGATCCGATCCTGAGTATGGCTACACCTTC. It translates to CASSPGSDPEYGYTF.

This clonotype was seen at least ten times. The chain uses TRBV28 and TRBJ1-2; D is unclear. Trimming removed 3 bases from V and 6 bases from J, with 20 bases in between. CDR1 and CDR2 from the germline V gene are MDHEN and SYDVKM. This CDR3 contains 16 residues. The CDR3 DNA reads TGTGCCAGCAGTTTGTGGGCTGACATCCCCGGGGATGGCTACACCTTC. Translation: CASSLWADIPGDGYTF.

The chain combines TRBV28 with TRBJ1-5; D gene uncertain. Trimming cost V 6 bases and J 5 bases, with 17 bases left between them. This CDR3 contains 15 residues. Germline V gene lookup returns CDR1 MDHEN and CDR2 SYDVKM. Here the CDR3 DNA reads TGTGCCAGCAGCCGGGATCCAGTCTCGTATCAGCCCCAGCATTTT. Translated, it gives CASSRDPVSYQPQHF.

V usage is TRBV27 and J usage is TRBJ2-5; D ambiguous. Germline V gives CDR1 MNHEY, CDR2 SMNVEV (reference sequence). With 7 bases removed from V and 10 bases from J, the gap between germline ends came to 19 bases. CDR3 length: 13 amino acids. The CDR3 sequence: CASNELVRFGQYF. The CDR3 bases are TGTGCCAGCAATGAACTCGTCAGGTTTGGCCAGTACTTC.

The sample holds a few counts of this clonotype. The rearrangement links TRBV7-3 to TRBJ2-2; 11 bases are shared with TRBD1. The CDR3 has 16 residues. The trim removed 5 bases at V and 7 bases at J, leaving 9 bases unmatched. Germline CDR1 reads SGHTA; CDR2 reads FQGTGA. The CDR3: CASSAPGQGVVGELFF. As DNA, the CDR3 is TGTGCCAGCAGCGCCCCGGGACAGGGGGTGGTCGGGGAGCTGTTTTTT.

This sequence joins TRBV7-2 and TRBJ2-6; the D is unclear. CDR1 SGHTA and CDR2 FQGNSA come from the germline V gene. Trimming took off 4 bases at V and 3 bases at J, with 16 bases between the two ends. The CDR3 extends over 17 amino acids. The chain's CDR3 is CASSSRGTLGGANVLTF. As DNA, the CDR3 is TGTGCCAGCAGCTCTCGCGGCACACTGGGTGGGGCCAACGTCCTGACTTTC.

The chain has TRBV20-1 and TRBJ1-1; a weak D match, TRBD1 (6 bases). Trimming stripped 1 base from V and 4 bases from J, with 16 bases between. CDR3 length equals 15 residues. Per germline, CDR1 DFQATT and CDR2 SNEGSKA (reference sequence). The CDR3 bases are TGCAGTGCTAGAGGCGACAGGACCCCAGGCACTGAAGCTTTCTTT. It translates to CSARGDRTPGTEAFF.

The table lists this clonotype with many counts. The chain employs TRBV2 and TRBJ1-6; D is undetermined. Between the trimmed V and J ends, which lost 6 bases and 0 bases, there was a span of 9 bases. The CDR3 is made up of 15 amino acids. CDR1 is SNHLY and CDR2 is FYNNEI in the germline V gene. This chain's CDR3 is CASRGRSSYNSPLHF. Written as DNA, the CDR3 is TGTGCCAGCAGAGGACGGAGCTCCTATAATTCACCCCTCCACTTT.

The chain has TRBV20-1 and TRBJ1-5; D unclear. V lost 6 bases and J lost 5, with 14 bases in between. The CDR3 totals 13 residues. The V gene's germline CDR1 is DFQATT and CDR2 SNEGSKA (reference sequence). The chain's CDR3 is CSAPAEGYQPQHF. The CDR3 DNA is TGCAGTGCCCCGGCCGAGGGATATCAGCCCCAGCATTTT.

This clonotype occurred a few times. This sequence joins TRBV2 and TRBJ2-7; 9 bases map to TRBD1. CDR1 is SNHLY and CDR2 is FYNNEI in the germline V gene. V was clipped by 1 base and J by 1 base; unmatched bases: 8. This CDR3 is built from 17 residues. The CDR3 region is CASSEDFGTGISYEQYF. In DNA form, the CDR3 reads TGTGCCAGCAGTGAAGATTTTGGGACAGGGATTTCCTACGAGCAGTACTTC.

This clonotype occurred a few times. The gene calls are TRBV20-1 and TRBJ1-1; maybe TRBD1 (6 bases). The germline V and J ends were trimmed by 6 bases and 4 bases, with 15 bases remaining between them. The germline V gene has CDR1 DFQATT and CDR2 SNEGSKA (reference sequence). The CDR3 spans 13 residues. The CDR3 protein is CSASSGGVTEAFF. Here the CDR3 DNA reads TGCAGTGCCAGCTCGGGGGGCGTCACTGAAGCTTTCTTT.

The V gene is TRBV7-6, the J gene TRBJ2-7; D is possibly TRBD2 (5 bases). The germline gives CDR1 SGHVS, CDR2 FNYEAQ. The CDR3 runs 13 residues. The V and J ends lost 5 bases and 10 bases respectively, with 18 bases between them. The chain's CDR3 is CASSPEDLGEQYF. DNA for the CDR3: TGTGCCAGCAGCCCCGAGGACTTGGGTGAACAGTACTTC.

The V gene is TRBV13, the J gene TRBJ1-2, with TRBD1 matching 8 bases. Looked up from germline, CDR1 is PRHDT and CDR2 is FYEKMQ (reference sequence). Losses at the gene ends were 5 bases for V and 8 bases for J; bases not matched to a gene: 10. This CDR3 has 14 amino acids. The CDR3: CASSHGQGQRGYTF. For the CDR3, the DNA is TGTGCCAGCAGCCACGGACAGGGTCAGAGGGGCTACACCTTC.